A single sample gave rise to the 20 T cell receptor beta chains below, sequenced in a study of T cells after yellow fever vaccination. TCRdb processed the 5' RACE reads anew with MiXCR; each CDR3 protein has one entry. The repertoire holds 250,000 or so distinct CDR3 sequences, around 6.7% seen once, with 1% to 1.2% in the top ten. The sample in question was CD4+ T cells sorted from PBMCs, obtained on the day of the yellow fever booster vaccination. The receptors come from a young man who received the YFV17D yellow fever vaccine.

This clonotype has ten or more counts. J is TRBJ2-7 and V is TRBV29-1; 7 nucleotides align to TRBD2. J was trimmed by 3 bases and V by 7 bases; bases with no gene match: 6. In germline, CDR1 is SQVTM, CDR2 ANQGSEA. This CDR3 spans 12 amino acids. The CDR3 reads CSAGGDIYEQYF. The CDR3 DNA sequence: TGCAGCGCGGGAGGTGATATCTACGAGCAGTACTTC.

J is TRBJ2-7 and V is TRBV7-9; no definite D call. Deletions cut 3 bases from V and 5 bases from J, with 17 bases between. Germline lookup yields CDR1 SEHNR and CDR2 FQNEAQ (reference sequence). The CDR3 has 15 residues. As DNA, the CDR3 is TGTGCCAGCAGCTTCTCCGGCCTCCCTGGCCACGAGCAGTACTTC. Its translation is CASSFSGLPGHEQYF.

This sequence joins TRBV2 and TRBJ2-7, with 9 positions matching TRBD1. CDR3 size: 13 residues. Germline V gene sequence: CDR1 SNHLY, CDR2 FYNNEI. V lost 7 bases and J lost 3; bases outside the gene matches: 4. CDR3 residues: CASNPGQGYEQYF. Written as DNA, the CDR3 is TGTGCCAGCAATCCGGGACAGGGCTACGAGCAGTACTTC. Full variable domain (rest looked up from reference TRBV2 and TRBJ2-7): EPEVTQTPSHQVTQMGQEVILRCVPISNHLYFYWYRQILGQKVEFLVSFYNNEISEKSEIFDDQFSVERPDGSNFTLKIRSTKLEDSAMYFCASNPGQGYEQYFGPGTRLTVT.

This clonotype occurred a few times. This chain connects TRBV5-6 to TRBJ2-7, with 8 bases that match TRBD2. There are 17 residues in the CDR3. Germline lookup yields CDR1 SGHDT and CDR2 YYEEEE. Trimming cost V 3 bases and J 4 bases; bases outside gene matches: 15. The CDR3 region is CASSYREGSGMWYEQYF. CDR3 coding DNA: TGTGCCAGCAGCTACAGGGAGGGTAGCGGGATGTGGTACGAGCAGTACTTC.

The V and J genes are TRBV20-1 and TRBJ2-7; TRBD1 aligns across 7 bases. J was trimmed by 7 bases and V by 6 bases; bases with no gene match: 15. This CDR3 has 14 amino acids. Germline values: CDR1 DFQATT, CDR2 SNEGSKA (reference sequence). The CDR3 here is CSATGETGWYEQYF. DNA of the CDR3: TGCAGTGCCACCGGCGAGACAGGGTGGTATGAGCAGTACTTC.

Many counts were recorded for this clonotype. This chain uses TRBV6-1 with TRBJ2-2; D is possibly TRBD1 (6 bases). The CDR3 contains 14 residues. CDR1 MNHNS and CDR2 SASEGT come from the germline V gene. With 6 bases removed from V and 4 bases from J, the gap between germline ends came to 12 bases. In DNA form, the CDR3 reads TGTGCCAGCAGCACCGACAGGTTCACCGGGGAGCTGTTTTTT. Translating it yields CASSTDRFTGELFF.

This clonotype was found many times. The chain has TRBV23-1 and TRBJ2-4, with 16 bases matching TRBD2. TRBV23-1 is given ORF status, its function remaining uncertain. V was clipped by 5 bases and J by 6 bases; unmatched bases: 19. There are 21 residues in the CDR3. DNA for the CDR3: TGCGCCAGCAGTTCCCATTCCGGGACTAGCGGGAGGGCCAAGGAGATAAACATTCAGTACTTC. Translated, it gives CASSSHSGTSGRAKEINIQYF.

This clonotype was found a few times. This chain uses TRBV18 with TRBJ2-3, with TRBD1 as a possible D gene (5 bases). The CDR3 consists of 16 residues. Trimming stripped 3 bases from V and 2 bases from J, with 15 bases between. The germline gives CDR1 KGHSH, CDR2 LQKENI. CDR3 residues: CASSPPGPRDTDTQYF. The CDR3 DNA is TGTGCCAGCTCACCTCCAGGGCCCAGAGACACAGATACGCAGTATTTT.

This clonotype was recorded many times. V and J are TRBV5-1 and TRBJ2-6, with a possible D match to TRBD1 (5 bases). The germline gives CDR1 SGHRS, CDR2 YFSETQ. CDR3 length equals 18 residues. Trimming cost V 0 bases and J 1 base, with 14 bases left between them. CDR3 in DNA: TGCGCCAGCAGCTTGGGGGTAGTGACAGCGTCTGGGGCCAACGTCCTGACTTTC. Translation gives CASSLGVVTASGANVLTF.

This chain's CDR3 is CASSIALGNSYEQYF. Here the CDR3 DNA reads TGTGCCAGCAGCATCGCTTTGGGTAACTCCTACGAGCAGTACTTC. V usage is TRBV14 and J usage is TRBJ2-7; D is ambiguous. Germline-derived CDR1 and CDR2 are SGHDN and FVKESK. The CDR3 covers 15 residues. V lost 5 bases to trimming and J lost 0 bases, with 14 bases between them.

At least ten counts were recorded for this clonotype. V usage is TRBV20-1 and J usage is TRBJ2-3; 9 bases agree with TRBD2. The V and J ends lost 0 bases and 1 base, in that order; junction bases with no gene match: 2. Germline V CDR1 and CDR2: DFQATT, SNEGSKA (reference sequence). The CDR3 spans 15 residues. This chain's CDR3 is CSARDRTSGTDTQYF. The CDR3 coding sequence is TGCAGTGCTAGAGACCGGACTAGCGGCACAGATACGCAGTATTTT.

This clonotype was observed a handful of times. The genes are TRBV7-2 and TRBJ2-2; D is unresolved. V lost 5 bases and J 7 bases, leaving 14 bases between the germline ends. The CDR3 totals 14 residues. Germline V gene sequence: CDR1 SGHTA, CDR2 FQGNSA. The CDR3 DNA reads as TGTGCCAGCAGCCGCCTCGGGCGTGACGGGGAGCTGTTTTTT. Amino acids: CASSRLGRDGELFF.

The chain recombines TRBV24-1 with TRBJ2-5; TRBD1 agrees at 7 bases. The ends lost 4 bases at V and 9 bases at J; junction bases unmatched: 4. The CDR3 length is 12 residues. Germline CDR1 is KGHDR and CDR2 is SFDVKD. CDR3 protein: CATSETGWAQYF. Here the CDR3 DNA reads TGTGCCACCAGTGAGACAGGGTGGGCCCAGTACTTC.

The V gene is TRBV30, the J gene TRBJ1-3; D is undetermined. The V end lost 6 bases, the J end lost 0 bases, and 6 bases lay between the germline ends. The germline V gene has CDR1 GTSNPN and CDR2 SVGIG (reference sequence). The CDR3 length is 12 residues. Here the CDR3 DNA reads TGTGCCTGCGGGGACTCTGGAAACACCATATATTTT. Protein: CACGDSGNTIYF.

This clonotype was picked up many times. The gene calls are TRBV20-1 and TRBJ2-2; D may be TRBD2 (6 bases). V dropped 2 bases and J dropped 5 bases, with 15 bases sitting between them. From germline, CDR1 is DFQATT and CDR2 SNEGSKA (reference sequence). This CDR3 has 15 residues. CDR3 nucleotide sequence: TGCAGTGCTAGATGGCGGGAAATCGGAACCGGGGAGCTGTTTTTT. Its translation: CSARWREIGTGELFF.

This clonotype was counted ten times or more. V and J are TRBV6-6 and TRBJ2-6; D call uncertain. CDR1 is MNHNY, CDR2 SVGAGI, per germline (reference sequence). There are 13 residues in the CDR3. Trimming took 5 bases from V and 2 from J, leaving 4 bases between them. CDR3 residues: CASSETGANVLTF. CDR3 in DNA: TGTGCCAGCAGTGAGACTGGGGCCAACGTCCTGACTTTC.

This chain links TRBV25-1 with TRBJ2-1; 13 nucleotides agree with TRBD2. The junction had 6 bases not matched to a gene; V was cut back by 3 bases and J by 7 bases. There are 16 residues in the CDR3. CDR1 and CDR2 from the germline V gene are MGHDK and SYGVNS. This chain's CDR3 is CASSDRTSGRGNEQFF. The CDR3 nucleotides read TGTGCCAGCAGTGACCGGACTAGCGGGAGAGGAAATGAGCAGTTCTTC.

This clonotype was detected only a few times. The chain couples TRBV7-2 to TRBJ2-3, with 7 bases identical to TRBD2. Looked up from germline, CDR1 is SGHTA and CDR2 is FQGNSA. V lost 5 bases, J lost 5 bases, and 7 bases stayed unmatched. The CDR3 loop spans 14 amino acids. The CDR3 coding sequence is TGTGCCAGCAGCAAAAAGGGAGGGGAAGATACGCAGTATTTT. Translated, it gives CASSKKGGEDTQYF.

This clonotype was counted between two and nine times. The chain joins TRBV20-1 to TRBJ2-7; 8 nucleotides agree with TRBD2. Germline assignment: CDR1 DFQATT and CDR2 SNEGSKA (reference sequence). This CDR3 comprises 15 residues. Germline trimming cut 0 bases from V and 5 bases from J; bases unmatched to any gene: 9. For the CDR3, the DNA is TGCAGTGCTAGAGATTTTGGCGGGAGGCGCCACGAGCAGTACTTC. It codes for CSARDFGGRRHEQYF.

This CDR3 is CASSSYPGLAYNEQFF. The CDR3 DNA reads TGTGCCAGCAGCTCGTACCCTGGACTAGCCTACAATGAGCAGTTCTTC. This chain joins TRBV5-4 and TRBJ2-1; 7 nucleotides match TRBD2. Trimming at V came to 3 bases and at J to 2 bases, leaving 8 bases not matched to a gene. The CDR3 loop spans 16 amino acids. Germline V gives CDR1 SGHNT, CDR2 YYREEE (reference sequence).